This is a list of T cell receptor beta chains from one sample in a study of molecular identifiers for immune sequencing clone quantification. One entry per CDR3 protein, called by TCRdb with MiXCR from the PCR reads. This table has over 600,000 distinct CDR3 sequences, about 20% appearing once. The source material was naive CD8+ T cells from blood, with Jurkat cell RNA spiked in. The receptors stem from a human donor in good health. Some libraries in this study had Jurkat cell RNA spiked in. CDR3s include the opening cysteine and the closing phenylalanine or tryptophan. A D gene is named only where the DNA matches it firmly. Clone sizes are given selectively: once, few, many, or a class where the clone is expanded.

V gene: TRBV5-6; J gene: TRBJ2-7; clone size: many; D gene: TRBD2; CDR3 DNA: TGTGCCAGCAGCCTGGGACTAGCGGAACCCGCCGAGCAGTACTTC; CDR3 protein: CASSLGLAEPAEQYF
V gene: TRBV6-4; J gene: TRBJ2-3; clone size: many; D gene: -; CDR3 DNA: TGTGCCAGCAGTGACTCGACTGGTGCGGCTGATACGCAGTATTTT; CDR3 protein: CASSDSTGAADTQYF
V gene: TRBV7-2; J gene: TRBJ2-5; clone size: many; D gene: -; CDR3 DNA: TGTGCCAGCAGCTTAGGAGGGGGAATCCAAGAGACCCAGTACTTC; CDR3 protein: CASSLGGGIQETQYF
V gene: TRBV20-1; J gene: TRBJ1-6; clone size: many; D gene: -; CDR3 DNA: TGCAGTGCTAGAGATCGAAAGAGCTCCTATAATTCACCCCTCCACTTT; CDR3 protein: CSARDRKSSYNSPLHF
V gene: TRBV10-1; J gene: TRBJ2-7; clone size: -; D gene: TRBD2; CDR3 DNA: TGCGCCAGCAGTGCGGCGGGGGGCCCCTACGAGCAGTACTTC; CDR3 protein: CASSAAGGPYEQYF
V gene: TRBV4-1; J gene: TRBJ2-7; clone size: few; D gene: -; CDR3 DNA: TGCGCCAGCAGCCATTCCAACACCGATTACGAGCAGTACTTC; CDR3 protein: CASSHSNTDYEQYF
V gene: TRBV5-1; J gene: TRBJ2-5; clone size: many; D gene: -; CDR3 DNA: TGCGCCAGCAGCTTACTCGCGGGGCAACAAGAGACCCAGTACTTC; CDR3 protein: CASSLLAGQQETQYF
V gene: TRBV24-1; J gene: TRBJ1-5; clone size: many; D gene: -; CDR3 DNA: TGTGCCACCAGTGCTTCGGGGAGCAATCAGCCCCAGCATTTT; CDR3 protein: CATSASGSNQPQHF
V gene: TRBV20-1; J gene: TRBJ2-3; clone size: many; D gene: -; CDR3 DNA: TGCAGTGCTCCCCCAGGCTCTGCGGACACAGATACGCAGTATTTT; CDR3 protein: CSAPPGSADTDTQYF
V gene: TRBV19; J gene: TRBJ2-5; clone size: few; D gene: TRBD2; CDR3 DNA: TGTGCCAGCAGTATAGGGCTAGCGGACCAAGAGACCCAGTACTTC; CDR3 protein: CASSIGLADQETQYF
V gene: TRBV5-4; J gene: TRBJ2-7; clone size: few; D gene: TRBD2; CDR3 DNA: TGTGCCAGCAGCAAGGATTGGGGGGGGAGCTCCTACGAGCAGTACTTC; CDR3 protein: CASSKDWGGSSYEQYF
V gene: TRBV2; J gene: TRBJ2-7; clone size: -; D gene: TRBD1; CDR3 DNA: TGTGCCAGCAGTGAACGAAGAAGGGACAGGACCTACGAGCAGTACTTC; CDR3 protein: CASSERRRDRTYEQYF
V gene: TRBV7-8; J gene: TRBJ2-3; clone size: -; D gene: TRBD2; CDR3 DNA: TGTGCCGGCAGCGGGGACAGCACAGATACGCAGTATTTT; CDR3 protein: CAGSGDSTDTQYF
V gene: TRBV19; J gene: TRBJ1-5; clone size: many; D gene: TRBD1; CDR3 DNA: TGTGCCAGTAGTGAGGGACAGGGGTATAGCAATCAGCCCCAGCATTTT; CDR3 protein: CASSEGQGYSNQPQHF
V gene: TRBV10-3; J gene: TRBJ1-5; clone size: few; D gene: -; CDR3 DNA: TGTGCCATCACCGGAGATAGCAATCAGCCCCAGCATTTT; CDR3 protein: CAITGDSNQPQHF
V gene: TRBV6-2/TRBV6-3; J gene: TRBJ1-5; clone size: many; D gene: -; CDR3 DNA: TGTGCCAGCAGTTACTCCGCCCGACAGGTTCATAGCAATCAGCCCCAGCATTTT; CDR3 protein: CASSYSARQVHSNQPQHF
V gene: TRBV20-1; J gene: TRBJ1-2; clone size: -; D gene: -; CDR3 DNA: TGCAGTGCTCGCGACGGGGGCCCCGATGGCTACACCTTC; CDR3 protein: CSARDGGPDGYTF
V gene: TRBV4-3; J gene: TRBJ2-2; clone size: few; D gene: TRBD2; CDR3 DNA: TGCGCCAGCAGCCAAGACGCCAGCGGGGGAACCGGGGAGCTGTTTTTT; CDR3 protein: CASSQDASGGTGELFF
V gene: TRBV6-1; J gene: TRBJ2-7; clone size: -; D gene: TRBD1; CDR3 DNA: TGTGCCAGCAGTGAGACAGGGGCGGGGCCCGAGCAGTACTTC; CDR3 protein: CASSETGAGPEQYF
V gene: TRBV3-1; J gene: TRBJ1-5; clone size: -; D gene: TRBD1; CDR3 DNA: TGTGCCAGCAGCCAAGGGGCAGGGGGGCGTCAGCCCCAGCATTTT; CDR3 protein: CASSQGAGGRQPQHF
V gene: TRBV6-5; J gene: TRBJ1-1; clone size: many; D gene: -; CDR3 DNA: TGTGCCAGCAGTTACTCGAACAGAATGAACACTGAAGCTTTCTTT; CDR3 protein: CASSYSNRMNTEAFF
V gene: TRBV2; J gene: TRBJ2-3; clone size: many; D gene: -; CDR3 DNA: TGTGCCAGCAGTGAACTTTGGGTCCCGCGAGACACAGATACGCAGTATTTT; CDR3 protein: CASSELWVPRDTDTQYF
V gene: TRBV4-3; J gene: TRBJ2-3; clone size: many; D gene: -; CDR3 DNA: TGCGCCAGCAGCCAAGGAACGCCCATCACAGATACGCAGTATTTT; CDR3 protein: CASSQGTPITDTQYF
V gene: TRBV30; J gene: TRBJ1-5; clone size: -; D gene: -; CDR3 DNA: TGTGCCTGGAGCGGAACGGGTGATCAGCCCCAGCATTTT; CDR3 protein: CAWSGTGDQPQHF
V gene: TRBV7-9; J gene: TRBJ1-1; clone size: many; D gene: -; CDR3 DNA: TGTGCCAGCAGCTTACCAATGTGGGGCACTGAAGCTTTCTTT; CDR3 protein: CASSLPMWGTEAFF
V gene: TRBV9; J gene: TRBJ2-3; clone size: many; D gene: TRBD2; CDR3 DNA: TGTGCCAGCGCAGTAGCGGGGGCGATCACAGATACGCAGTATTTT; CDR3 protein: CASAVAGAITDTQYF
V gene: TRBV29-1; J gene: TRBJ2-1; clone size: few; D gene: TRBD1; CDR3 DNA: TGCAGCGTCAGGGGACAGGGGAGTCGTAATGAGCAGTTCTTC; CDR3 protein: CSVRGQGSRNEQFF